This TCR beta chain stems from a study of cytomegalovirus exposure and HLA in healthy donors. Study results and caveats: Later on, analysis showed that most CMV-associated TCR beta chains appeared to be HLA-restricted. Altogether, 160 or so TCR beta chains were recorded as cytomegalovirus-associated. Later analysis demonstrated an association between a missense DCLRE1C variant and TCR beta V- and J-gene trimming.

Use of 60 Vbeta and 13 Jbeta primers characterized the PCR. Sequencing was performed with immunoSEQ multiplex PCR; in TCRdb, only in-frame clones are kept and a portion is missing. The sample includes 170,000 or so clones, around 78% of them seen just once. These donors, healthy bone marrow donors, were studied. As for this clone: What it binds is unknown.

The CDR3 has 17 residues. With V trimmed by 2 bases and J by 2 bases, 7 bases remained unmatched. Germline V CDR1 and CDR2: SGHRS, YFSETQ. Specimen: PBMCs. The chain joins TRBV5-1 to TRBJ2-5; 12 bases are shared with TRBD1. The sequence came from a woman between 45 and 60 years old in good health and CMV-seropositive. In DNA, the CDR3 is TGCGCCAGCAGCTTTGGGACAGGGGGCCGGGGACAAGAGACCCAGTACTTC. The encoded protein is CASSFGTGGRGQETQYF.